This T cell receptor (delta chain) is from a study of Vδ1+ human thymocytes. Thymocytes were sorted as CD3+ TCRVdelta1+ TCRVdelta2- after alphabeta T cell depletion. With respect to this clone: Its antigen remains unidentified.

Extracted RNA was reverse transcribed into cDNA. CDR3 amplicons came from multiplex PCR with pooled V-gene forward and constant-region reverse primers. TCRdb re-processed the multiplex PCR reads via CATT. This table holds 70,000 or so delta-chain clones, approximately 30% found once. Study findings and constraints: Thymic TRG and TRD repertoires appeared highly polyclonal. The authors advised highly purified populations and single-cell validation. Despite high sort purity, roughly 20% of thymic T cell receptor delta sequences were Vdelta2. TRD repertoires were essentially private, unlike widely shared TRG clonotypes.

Germline V gene data show CDR1 as TSWWSYY and CDR2 as QGS. The CDR3 length is 22 residues. Unmatched junction bases numbered 17, after V lost 1 base and J lost 0 bases. Sequenced input: Vdelta1+ gamma-delta thymocytes from the thymus. Described subset: FACS-sorted CD3+ TCRalphabeta- TCRVdelta1+ TCRVdelta2- thymocytes. The clonotype comes from a boy in the first two years of life who had congenital heart surgery. The chain employs TRDV1 and TRDJ1, with TRDD3 matching over 13 bases. As DNA, the CDR3 is TGTGCTCTTGGGGAACGGTCCCAGCTAAAGTACTGGGGGATACGTGACACCGATAAACTCATCTTT. Translation: CALGERSQLKYWGIRDTDKLIF.